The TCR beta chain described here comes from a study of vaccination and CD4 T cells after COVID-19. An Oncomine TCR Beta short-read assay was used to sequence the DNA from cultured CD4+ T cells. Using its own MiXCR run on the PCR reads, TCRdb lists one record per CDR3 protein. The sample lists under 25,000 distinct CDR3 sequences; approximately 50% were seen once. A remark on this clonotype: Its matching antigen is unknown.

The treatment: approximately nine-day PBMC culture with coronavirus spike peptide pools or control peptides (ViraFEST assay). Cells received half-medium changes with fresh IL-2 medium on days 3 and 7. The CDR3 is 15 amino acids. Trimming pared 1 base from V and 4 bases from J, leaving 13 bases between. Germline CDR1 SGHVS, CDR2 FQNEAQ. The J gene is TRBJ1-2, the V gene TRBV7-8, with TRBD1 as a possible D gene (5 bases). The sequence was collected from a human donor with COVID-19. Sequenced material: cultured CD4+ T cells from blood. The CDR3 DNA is TGTGCCAGCAGCTTAGTTAGCGGGGCGGGCTATGGCTACACCTTC. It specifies CASSLVSGAGYGYTF.